The 21 T cell receptor beta chains in this list originate from one sample, sequenced in a study of blood T cell repertoires in COVID-19. The assay was immunoSEQ multiplex PCR, and TCRdb's table has in-frame clones only and misses some. The sample shows around 55,000 clones, 75% to 85% of them seen only once. The specimen was peripheral blood. The origin of the receptors is a human donor in a cohort sampled during active COVID-19.

The rearrangement joins TRBV3-1 (or the pseudogene TRBV3-2) to TRBJ2-7, with D perhaps TRBD2 (5 bases). Germline V gives CDR1 LGHDT, CDR2 YNNKEL (reference sequence). V lost 0 bases, J lost 7 bases, and 13 bases lay in between. The CDR3 is 14 amino acids. CDR3 in DNA: TGTGCCAGCAGCCAAGATAGGCTAGCTGGGGAGCAGTACTTC. Protein: CASSQDRLAGEQYF.

This clone was recorded once. The J gene is TRBJ2-7, the V gene TRBV6-1; tentative D call: TRBD2 (6 bases). This CDR3 is 16 amino acids long. From germline, CDR1 is MNHNS and CDR2 SASEGT. V gave up 2 bases and J gave up 5 bases, with 19 bases separating them. The CDR3 region has the DNA TGTGCCAGCAGTGAAATCGGGGGAGCTAGGACCGACGAGCAGTACTTC. Translation: CASSEIGGARTDEQYF.

This clone was detected only a few times. The chain uses TRBV5-1 and TRBJ2-1, with a possible D match to TRBD2 (5 bases). This CDR3 region has 15 residues. CDR1 is SGHRS and CDR2 is YFSETQ in the germline V gene. Trimming removed 0 bases from V and 3 bases from J, with 10 bases in between. CDR3 nucleotides: TGCGCCAGCAGCTTGGCGCTCGGGATCTACAATGAGCAGTTCTTC. Translation gives CASSLALGIYNEQFF.

The chain links TRBV29-1 to TRBJ2-3; a weak D match, TRBD1 (8 bases). Per the germline V gene, CDR1 is SQVTM and CDR2 is ANQGSEA. The CDR3 has 14 residues. V was shortened by 2 bases and J by 5 bases, with 14 bases between the two germline ends. The CDR3 region is CSVEPGGGGDTQYF. The CDR3 DNA reads as TGCAGCGTTGAACCAGGGGGCGGGGGAGATACGCAGTATTTT.

The chain employs TRBV19 and TRBJ1-4; D call uncertain. Trimming removed 7 bases at V and 7 bases at J, with 16 bases between. Germline V gene lookup returns CDR1 LNHDA and CDR2 SQIVND (reference sequence). This CDR3 comprises 14 residues. The CDR3 bases are TGTGCCAGTAACGTGGGCGCCGGTACTGAAAAACTGTTTTTT. Its translation is CASNVGAGTEKLFF.

The genes are TRBV5-5 and TRBJ1-1; a weak D match, TRBD1 (6 bases). Germline-derived CDR1 and CDR2 are SGHKS and YYEKEE (reference sequence). CDR3 length equals 11 residues. Trimming cost V 4 bases and J 8 bases, with 9 bases left between them. The DNA for the CDR3 is TGTGCCAGCAGCGTAGGGGGAGAAGCTTTCTTT. Translating it yields CASSVGGEAFF.

The gene calls are TRBV27 and TRBJ2-7, with 10 bases that match TRBD2. The germline gives CDR1 MNHEY, CDR2 SMNVEV (reference sequence). The CDR3 is 15 residues long. V gave up 7 bases and J gave up 4 bases; unmatched junction bases: 10. CDR3 in DNA: TGTGCCAGCACCCGAGGTACTAGCGGGAAGTACGAGCAGTACTTC. This encodes CASTRGTSGKYEQYF.

This clone has just one count. V gene TRBV28 combines with J gene TRBJ2-7, with 8 bases identical to TRBD2. Germline values: CDR1 MDHEN, CDR2 SYDVKM. There are 17 residues in the CDR3. Trimming at V came to 6 bases and at J to 7 bases, leaving 20 bases not matched to a gene. The CDR3 DNA is TGTGCCAGCAGCCCCGGAGTAGCGGGACGGGGCACAGGTGAGCAGTACTTC. Protein sequence: CASSPGVAGRGTGEQYF.

V and J are TRBV6-6 and TRBJ1-2, with 8 bases matching TRBD1. With 3 bases clipped from V and 6 bases from J, the junction kept 6 bases outside the gene matches. From germline, CDR1 is MNHNY and CDR2 SVGAGI (reference sequence). The CDR3 has 14 residues. The CDR3 DNA is TGTGCCAGCAGTTATAGCCCAGGGGGCGATGGCTACACCTTC. Its protein product is CASSYSPGGDGYTF.

The DNA for the CDR3 is TGTGCCAGCAGCTTAACCCTAGGGACAGGGGTCAGGGAGCTGTTTTTT. Its protein is CASSLTLGTGVRELFF. The V call is TRBV7-2, the J call TRBJ2-2; 10 bases are shared with TRBD1. Germline V gene sequence: CDR1 SGHTA, CDR2 FQGNSA. This CDR3 is 16 amino acids long. V lost 2 bases, J lost 9 bases, and 9 bases stayed unmatched.

This clone was detected only once. The V gene is TRBV4-1, the J gene TRBJ1-4, with TRBD1 matching 7 bases. The CDR3 consists of 15 residues. CDR1 is MGHRA, CDR2 YSYEKL, per germline. Losses at the gene ends were 3 bases for V and 2 bases for J; bases not matched to a gene: 3. The CDR3 is CASSHEGATNEKLFF. As DNA, the CDR3 is TGCGCCAGCAGCCACGAGGGGGCGACTAATGAAAAACTGTTTTTT.

V is TRBV2 and J is TRBJ2-1; the D is unclear. The CDR3 sequence is 13 residues long. V was pared by 4 bases and J by 6 bases, with 10 bases between. Germline CDR1 is SNHLY and CDR2 is FYNNEI. This chain's CDR3 is CASSVARGNEQFF. The CDR3 DNA sequence: TGTGCCAGCAGTGTCGCTAGAGGCAATGAGCAGTTCTTC.

The chain employs TRBV2 and TRBJ2-7, with 9 bases matching TRBD1. Germline V gene data show CDR1 as SNHLY and CDR2 as FYNNEI. The CDR3 has 15 residues. V trimming: 7 bases; J trimming: 4 bases; junction bases outside the gene matches: 11. CDR3 nucleotides: TGTGCCAGCAATCCCCGGGACAGGGCTTTTTACGAGCAGTACTTC. Amino acids: CASNPRDRAFYEQYF. Based on the CDR3 plus reference TRBV2 and TRBJ2-7, the full variable domain is EPEVTQTPSHQVTQMGQEVILRCVPISNHLYFYWYRQILGQKVEFLVSFYNNEISEKSEIFDDQFSVERPDGSNFTLKIRSTKLEDSAMYFCASNPRDRAFYEQYFGPGTRLTVT.

The chain couples TRBV5-1 to TRBJ2-3, with 10 bases identical to TRBD2. The junction had 8 bases not matched to a gene; V was cut back by 4 bases and J by 0 bases. CDR1 is SGHRS, CDR2 YFSETQ, per germline. The CDR3 spans 17 residues. CDR3: CASSHSGLAASTDTQYF. The CDR3 DNA reads TGCGCCAGCAGCCATTCCGGACTAGCGGCTAGCACAGATACGCAGTATTTT.

The genes are TRBV7-9 and TRBJ2-3; 10 nucleotides align to TRBD1. The CDR3 spans 18 residues. The germline V gene has CDR1 SEHNR and CDR2 FQNEAQ (reference sequence). The V segment lost 4 bases and the J segment 4 bases; nucleotides outside the gene matches: 14. CDR3 loop: CASSSDRGRLARPDTQYF. For the CDR3, the DNA is TGTGCCAGCAGCTCTGACAGGGGGCGGCTTGCCCGGCCAGATACGCAGTATTTT.

The genes are TRBV25-1 and TRBJ1-6; a weak D match, TRBD1 (5 bases). The ends were cut back, 3 bases at V and 8 bases at J, with 14 bases in the middle. Germline V gene lookup returns CDR1 MGHDK and CDR2 SYGVNS. The CDR3 has 15 residues. The DNA of the CDR3 is TGTGCCAGCAGTGATACGCTCCTGGGGCATTCACCCCTCCACTTT. Residues: CASSDTLLGHSPLHF.

J is TRBJ2-2 and V is TRBV5-1; 14 nucleotides match TRBD2. The germline V gene has CDR1 SGHRS and CDR2 YFSETQ. This CDR3 contains 19 residues. V lost 1 base to trimming and J lost 4 bases; unmatched junction nucleotides: 9. This CDR3 reads CASSLSGGLAGGSTGELFF. As DNA, the CDR3 is TGCGCCAGCAGCTTGTCCGGCGGACTAGCGGGAGGTTCCACCGGGGAGCTGTTTTTT.

CDR3 in DNA: TGCGCCAGCAGCCAAGAAGGACAGGGTGTCGGGAATAATTCACCCCTCCACTTT. Translated, it gives CASSQEGQGVGNNSPLHF. V gene TRBV4-3 combines with J gene TRBJ1-6, with 8 nucleotides matching TRBD1. With V trimmed by 0 bases and J by 5 bases, 9 bases remained unmatched. The CDR3 has 18 residues. From germline, CDR1 is LGHNA and CDR2 YSLEER.

The rearrangement links TRBV4-1 to TRBJ1-2, with 7 nucleotides matching TRBD1. The V segment lost 0 bases and the J segment 7 bases; nucleotides outside the gene matches: 11. The germline gives CDR1 MGHRA, CDR2 YSYEKL. The CDR3 spans 16 residues. CDR3 sequence: CASSQEIGGPPGGYTF. The CDR3 DNA follows: TGCGCCAGCAGCCAAGAAATAGGGGGCCCCCCGGGTGGCTACACCTTC.

The chain joins TRBV29-1 to TRBJ1-1, with TRBD1 matching over 8 bases. CDR1 and CDR2 from the germline V gene are SQVTM and ANQGSEA. V was clipped by 0 bases and J by 10 bases; unmatched bases: 13. This CDR3 has 15 residues. The CDR3 sequence is CSVEDLRTGYTVAFF. As DNA, the CDR3 is TGCAGCGTTGAAGATCTTCGGACAGGGTATACGGTAGCTTTCTTT.

The rearrangement joins TRBV6-2 or TRBV6-3 to TRBJ2-1; D remains unclear. V dropped 0 bases and J dropped 8 bases, with 11 bases sitting between them. The CDR3 runs to 14 residues. The germline CDR1 and CDR2 sequences are MNHEY and SVGEGT. CDR3 bases: TGTGCCAGCAGTTACTCGAGAGGTTTTGATGAGCAGTTCTTC. Translated, it gives CASSYSRGFDEQFF.